One and the same sample provided the 16 T cell receptor beta chains below, sequenced in a study of blood T cell repertoires in COVID-19. Measured with immunoSEQ multiplex PCR; TCRdb has only the in-frame clones, and not every one. Here the sample spans approximately 440,000 clones, 90% being singletons. Source material: PBMCs or T cells enriched from blood (not recorded which). These receptors were obtained from a man aged 18 to 35 who had recovered from COVID-19.

The rearrangement joins TRBV12-5 to TRBJ1-1; possible D gene TRBD1, 5 bases. Germline CDR1 LGHNT, CDR2 FRNRAP. The CDR3 is made up of 15 amino acids. Trimming cost V 1 base and J 3 bases, with 12 bases left between them. DNA of the CDR3: TGTGCTAGTGGTTTGGCCCCAGGGCCACACACTGAAGCTTTCTTT. Protein sequence: CASGLAPGPHTEAFF.

The V gene is TRBV19, the J gene TRBJ1-1; D is unresolved. V lost 5 bases and J 11 bases, leaving 12 bases between the germline ends. CDR1 and CDR2 from the germline V gene are LNHDA and SQIVND (reference sequence). This CDR3 region has 11 residues. CDR3 DNA sequence: TGTGCCAGTAGTGGCGGGCCTCGGGCTTTCTTT. The encoded protein is CASSGGPRAFF. Based on the CDR3 plus reference TRBV19 and TRBJ1-1, the full variable domain is DGGITQSPKYLFRKEGQNVTLSCEQNLNHDAMYWYRQDPGQGLRLIYYSQIVNDFQKGDIAEGYSVSREKKESFPLTVTSAQKNPTAFYLCASSGGPRAFFGQGTRLTVV.

This chain uses TRBV12-3 or TRBV12-4 with TRBJ1-4, with D perhaps matching TRBD1 (5 bases). Trimming cost V 6 bases and J 8 bases, with 13 bases left between them. There are 13 residues in the CDR3. The CDR3 DNA reads as TGTGCCAGCAGCCCCAGGGTTAGGGAAAAACTGTTTTTT. Translated, it gives CASSPRVREKLFF.

This rearrangement joins TRBV5-5 to TRBJ1-3; D remains unclear. Germline V lookup: CDR1 SGHKS, CDR2 YYEKEE (reference sequence). The CDR3 loop spans 15 amino acids. V was trimmed by 3 bases and J by 9 bases, leaving 19 bases between them. CDR3 loop: CASSSARYSDGTIYF. The CDR3 DNA reads TGTGCCAGCAGCTCAGCGAGATACTCTGATGGCACCATATATTTT.

The chain joins TRBV3-1 (or the pseudogene TRBV3-2) to TRBJ2-2, with D possibly TRBD2 on 5 matching bases. Between the trimmed V and J ends, which lost 1 base and 9 bases, there was a span of 12 bases. The CDR3 has 14 amino acids. Germline V gene lookup returns CDR1 LGHDT and CDR2 YNNKEL (reference sequence). CDR3 DNA sequence: TGTGCCAGCAGCCAAGGCCCGGGGTGGAGGGAGCTGTTTTTT. The encoded protein is CASSQGPGWRELFF.

The V call is TRBV7-9, the J call TRBJ2-2; 13 bases line up with TRBD2. The CDR3 spans 16 residues. CDR1 SEHNR and CDR2 FQNEAQ come from the germline V gene (reference sequence). The V and J ends lost 4 bases and 7 bases, in that order; junction bases with no gene match: 6. The CDR3 DNA sequence: TGTGCCAGCAGCTGGACTAGCGGGAGCCGGAACGGGGAGCTGTTTTTT. It translates to CASSWTSGSRNGELFF.

The chain employs TRBV28 and TRBJ1-1, with D perhaps TRBD1 (5 bases). Germline CDR1 reads MDHEN; CDR2 reads SYDVKM. Between the trimmed V and J ends, which lost 5 bases and 0 bases, there was a span of 16 bases. The CDR3 is made up of 16 amino acids. Here the CDR3 DNA reads TGTGCCAGCAGTCCCTACAGGAGATTCATGAACACTGAAGCTTTCTTT. It specifies CASSPYRRFMNTEAFF.

The chain links TRBV5-6 to TRBJ1-4; D unclear. The CDR3 totals 14 residues. CDR1 and CDR2 from the germline V gene are SGHDT and YYEEEE. V was pared by 9 bases and J by 4 bases, with 16 bases between. Here the CDR3 reads CAIPRPQFNEKLFF. The CDR3, as DNA: TGTGCCATCCCCCGCCCACAGTTTAATGAAAAACTGTTTTTT. The whole variable domain, filled in from reference TRBV5-6 and TRBJ1-4, reads DAGVTQSPTHLIKTRGQQVTLRCSPKSGHDTVSWYQQALGQGPQFIFQYYEEEERQRGNFPDRFSGHQFPNYSSELNVNALLLGDSALYLCAIPRPQFNEKLFFGSGTQLSVL.

This clone was counted once. The genes are TRBV30 and TRBJ1-2, with D possibly being TRBD1 (5 bases). Germline assignment: CDR1 GTSNPN and CDR2 SVGIG (reference sequence). V was shortened by 2 bases and J by 8 bases, with 15 bases between the two germline ends. The CDR3 is 13 residues long. DNA of the CDR3: TGTGCCTGGAGTCTTGACAGACGCTACGGCTACACCTTC. Translated, it gives CAWSLDRRYGYTF.

The chain uses TRBV27 and TRBJ2-4, with TRBD2 matching over 10 bases. The germline V gene has CDR1 MNHEY and CDR2 SMNVEV (reference sequence). With 5 bases clipped from V and 8 bases from J, the junction kept 9 bases outside the gene matches. The CDR3 sequence is 15 residues long. In DNA, the CDR3 is TGTGCCAGCAGTAGGAATAGCGGGAGGTCAGACATTCAGTACTTC. Its protein is CASSRNSGRSDIQYF.

The rearrangement links TRBV18 to TRBJ1-2; TRBD1 matches at 7 bases. Losses at the gene ends were 4 bases for V and 0 bases for J; bases not matched to a gene: 2. CDR3 length: 14 residues. Germline V gene data show CDR1 as KGHSH and CDR2 as LQKENI. CDR3 bases: TGTGCCAGCTCACTAGGGACAGCTAACTATGGCTACACCTTC. It is translated as CASSLGTANYGYTF.

The chain couples TRBV2 to TRBJ1-2; 9 bases map to TRBD1. J lost 4 bases, V lost 6 bases, and 12 bases had no gene match. The CDR3 loop spans 16 amino acids. Germline assignment: CDR1 SNHLY and CDR2 FYNNEI. The DNA of the CDR3 is TGTGCCAGCAGCGGGACCGGGACAGGGTCTGGCTATGGCTACACCTTC. Translated: CASSGTGTGSGYGYTF.

The chain carries TRBV11-3 and TRBJ2-2, with D tentatively TRBD2 (5 bases). Trimming took off 1 base at V and 4 bases at J, with 13 bases between the two ends. The CDR3 runs to 16 residues. Germline V gene data show CDR1 as SGHNT and CDR2 as YENEEA. CDR3 DNA sequence: TGTGCCAGCAGCTTAGTAGGAGGTGGTATCACCGGGGAGCTGTTTTTT. Translated, it gives CASSLVGGGITGELFF.

The chain employs TRBV19 and TRBJ1-4; D is undetermined. V dropped 6 bases and J dropped 4 bases, with 18 bases sitting between them. The germline V gene encodes CDR1 LNHDA and CDR2 SQIVND (reference sequence). This CDR3 contains 16 residues. In DNA form, the CDR3 reads TGTGCCAGTAGACCAGCCATAAACTATGATAATGAAAAACTGTTTTTT. Encoded protein: CASRPAINYDNEKLFF.

This chain connects TRBV5-1 to TRBJ1-4; 8 bases align to TRBD1. This CDR3 spans 17 amino acids. V lost 3 bases to trimming and J lost 4 bases; unmatched junction nucleotides: 11. Germline values: CDR1 SGHRS, CDR2 YFSETQ. The CDR3 DNA reads TGCGCCAGCAGCTCCACCGTAGGAACAGGGGGTAATGAAAAACTGTTTTTT. Amino acids: CASSSTVGTGGNEKLFF.

The chain joins TRBV10-3 to TRBJ1-5; 12 bases agree with TRBD1. The length of the CDR3 is 17 residues. Germline CDR1 reads ENHRY; CDR2 reads SYGVKD. Trimming took 4 bases from V and 4 from J; bases not matched to a gene: 8. The CDR3 region has the DNA TGTGCCATCAGTGGCGGGGGACAGGGGGCGCGGAATCAGCCCCAGCATTTT. Translating gives CAISGGGQGARNQPQHF.